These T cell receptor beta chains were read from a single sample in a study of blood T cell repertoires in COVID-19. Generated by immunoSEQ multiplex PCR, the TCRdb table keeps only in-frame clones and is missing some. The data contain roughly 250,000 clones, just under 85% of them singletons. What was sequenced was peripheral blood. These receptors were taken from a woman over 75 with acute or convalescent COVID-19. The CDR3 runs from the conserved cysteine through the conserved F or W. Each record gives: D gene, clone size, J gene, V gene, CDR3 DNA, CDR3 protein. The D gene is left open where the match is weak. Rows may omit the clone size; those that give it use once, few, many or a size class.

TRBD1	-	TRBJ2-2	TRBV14	TGTGCCAGCAGCCAACAGACAGGGGGAAACACCGGGGAGCTGTTTTTT	CASSQQTGGNTGELFF
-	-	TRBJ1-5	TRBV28	TGTGCCAGCGTGGGGGGTAGTCGCAATCAGCCCCAGCATTTT	CASVGGSRNQPQHF
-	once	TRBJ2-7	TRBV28	TGTGCCAGCAGTCACCACTCCCGGGGTGTTTACGAGCAGTACTTC	CASSHHSRGVYEQYF
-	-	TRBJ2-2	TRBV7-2	TGTGCCAGCAGCTTAGGGACAGCCACCGGGGAGCTGTTTTTT	CASSLGTATGELFF
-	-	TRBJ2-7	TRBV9	TGTGCCAGCAGCTACTCCGGGGCAGGGGACGAGCAGTACTTC	CASSYSGAGDEQYF
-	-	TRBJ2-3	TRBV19	TGTGCCAGTAGTATGGAGTGGGGGGGGCAGTCAGATACGCAGTATTTT	CASSMEWGGQSDTQYF
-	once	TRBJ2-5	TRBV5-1	TGCGCCAGCAGTTTGGGGGCCTTACGAGAAGAGACCCAGTACTTC	CASSLGALREETQYF
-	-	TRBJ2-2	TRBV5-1	TGCGCCAGCAACAACGGAGCGAACACCGGGGAGCTGTTTTTT	CASNNGANTGELFF
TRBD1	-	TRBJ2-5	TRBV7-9	TGTGCCAGCAGCTTAGGGACAGGGATGGAAGAGACCCAGTACTTC	CASSLGTGMEETQYF
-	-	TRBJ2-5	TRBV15	TGTGCCACCAGCAGGGGGCGAGAGACCCAGTACTTC	CATSRGRETQYF
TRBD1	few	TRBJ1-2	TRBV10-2	TGCGCCAGCAGTGAGTCGAAATTAGGGACAGGGGATGGCTACACCTTC	CASSESKLGTGDGYTF
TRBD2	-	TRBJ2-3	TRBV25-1	TGTGCCAGCAGTGAATATTTCACTAGCGGGCGGGCGGATACGCAGTATTTT	CASSEYFTSGRADTQYF
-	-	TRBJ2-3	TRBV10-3	TGTGCCATCAGTGAGAGGGGGCAGGAGGGAGATACGCAGTATTTT	CAISERGQEGDTQYF
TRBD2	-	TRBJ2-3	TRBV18	TGTGCCAGCTCGCAACTCTCTAGCGGGCCTAACACAGATACGCAGTATTTT	CASSQLSSGPNTDTQYF
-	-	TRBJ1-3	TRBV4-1	TGCGCCAGCAGCCAAGATGAGGCGATCTACTCTGGAAACACCATATATTTT	CASSQDEAIYSGNTIYF